What follows is one TCR beta chain and its context. The data are from a study of T cell responses to AZD1222 COVID-19 vaccine. CDR1 and CDR2 (germline): SNHLY, FYNNEI. The V end was cut by 7 bases, the J end by 9 bases, with 20 bases between. The CDR3 is made up of 14 amino acids. Clones were read by immunoSEQ multiplex PCR, and TCRdb kept only the in-frame ones, dropping some. The table records approximately 150,000 clones, roughly 85% of them present only once. This sample comprised peripheral blood, obtained 28 days after the second AZD1222 dose. This receptor was obtained from an adult who received the AZD1222 COVID-19 vaccine. The chain recombines TRBV2 with TRBJ2-3; D might be TRBD1 (7 bases). The DNA of the CDR3 is TGTGCCAGCACCAGACAGGGCCTCCGGGGGACGCAGTATTTT. Its protein is CASTRQGLRGTQYF.